This T cell receptor (beta chain) appears in the sequencing data of a study of blood T cells in healthy people across ages. Primed by a sample-barcoded 5' primer and a J-beta primer mix, a second PCR proceeded for about 6 to 11 cycles. MiXCR, run by TCRdb on the 5' RACE reads, gives a single entry per CDR3 protein. The sample has roughly 900,000 distinct CDR3 sequences, around 49% seen once. The CDR3 is made up of 16 amino acids. The origin of this receptor is a man aged 25 to 40 in good health. The chain joins TRBV21-1 to TRBJ2-4. TRBV21-1 corresponds to a pseudogene. Material: blood. CDR3 amino acids: CASSKAGGSTKNIQYF. CDR3 coding DNA: TGTGCCAGCAGCAAAGCAGGCGGCTCCACCAAAAACATTCAGTACTTC.